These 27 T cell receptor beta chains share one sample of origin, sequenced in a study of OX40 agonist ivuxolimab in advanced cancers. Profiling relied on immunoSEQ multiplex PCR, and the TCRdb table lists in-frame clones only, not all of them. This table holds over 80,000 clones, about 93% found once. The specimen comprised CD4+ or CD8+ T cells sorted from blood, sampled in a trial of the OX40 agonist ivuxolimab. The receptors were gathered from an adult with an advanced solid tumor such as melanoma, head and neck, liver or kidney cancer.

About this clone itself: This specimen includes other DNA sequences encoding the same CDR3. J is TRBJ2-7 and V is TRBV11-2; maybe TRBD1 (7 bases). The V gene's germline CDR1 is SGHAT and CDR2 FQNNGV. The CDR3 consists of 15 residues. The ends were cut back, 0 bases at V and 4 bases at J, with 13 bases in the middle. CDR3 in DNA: TGTGCCAGCAGCTTAGAGCAGGGGGGCACTTACGAGCAGTACTTC. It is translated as CASSLEQGGTYEQYF.

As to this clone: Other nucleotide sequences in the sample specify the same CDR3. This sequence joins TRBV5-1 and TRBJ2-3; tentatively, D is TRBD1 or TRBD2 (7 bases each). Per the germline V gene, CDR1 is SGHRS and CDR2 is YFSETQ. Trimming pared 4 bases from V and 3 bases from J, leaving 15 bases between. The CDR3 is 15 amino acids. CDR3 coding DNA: TGCGCCAGCAGCCTCCAGGGGGGAGGGACAGATACGCAGTATTTT. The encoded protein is CASSLQGGGTDTQYF.

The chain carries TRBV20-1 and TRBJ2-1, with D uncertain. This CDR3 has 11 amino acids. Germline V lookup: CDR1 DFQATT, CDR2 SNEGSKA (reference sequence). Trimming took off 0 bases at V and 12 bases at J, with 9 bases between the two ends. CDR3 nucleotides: TGCAGTGCTAGAGATCCACCCGGGCAGTTCTTC. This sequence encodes CSARDPPGQFF.

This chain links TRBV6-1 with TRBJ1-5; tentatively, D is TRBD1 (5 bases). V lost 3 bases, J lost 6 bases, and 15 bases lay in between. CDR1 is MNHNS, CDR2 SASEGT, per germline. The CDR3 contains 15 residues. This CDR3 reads CASSDRRGVAQPQHF. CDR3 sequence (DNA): TGTGCCAGCAGTGACCGGCGGGGGGTAGCTCAGCCCCAGCATTTT.

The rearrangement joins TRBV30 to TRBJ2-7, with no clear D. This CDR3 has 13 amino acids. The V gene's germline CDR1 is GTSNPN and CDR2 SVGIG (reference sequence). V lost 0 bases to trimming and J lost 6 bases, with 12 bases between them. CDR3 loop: CAWSVLTGGEQYF. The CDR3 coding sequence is TGTGCCTGGAGTGTACTGACCGGCGGCGAGCAGTACTTC.

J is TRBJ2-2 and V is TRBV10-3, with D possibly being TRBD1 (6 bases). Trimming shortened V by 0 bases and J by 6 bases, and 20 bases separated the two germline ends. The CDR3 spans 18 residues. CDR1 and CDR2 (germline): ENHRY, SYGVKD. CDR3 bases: TGTGCCATCAGTGAGTCCCTAGGCACAGGGCGGGCGGCCGGGGAGCTGTTTTTT. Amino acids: CAISESLGTGRAAGELFF.

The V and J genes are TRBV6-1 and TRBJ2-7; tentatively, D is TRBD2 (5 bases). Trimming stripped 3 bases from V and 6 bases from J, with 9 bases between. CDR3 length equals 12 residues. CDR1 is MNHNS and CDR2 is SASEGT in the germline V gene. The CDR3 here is CASSDGLGEQYF. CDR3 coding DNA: TGTGCCAGCAGTGATGGACTTGGCGAGCAGTACTTC.

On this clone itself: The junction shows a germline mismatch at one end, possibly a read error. The CDR3 region has the DNA TGTGCTAGCAGCTCTAGCGGGAGAGGGGACACCGGGGAGCTGTTTTTT. This sequence encodes CASSSSGRGDTGELFF. This chain links TRBV7-7 with TRBJ2-2, with TRBD2 identical over 10 bases. The CDR3 contains 16 residues. The germline V gene has CDR1 SSHAT and CDR2 FNYEAQ (reference sequence).

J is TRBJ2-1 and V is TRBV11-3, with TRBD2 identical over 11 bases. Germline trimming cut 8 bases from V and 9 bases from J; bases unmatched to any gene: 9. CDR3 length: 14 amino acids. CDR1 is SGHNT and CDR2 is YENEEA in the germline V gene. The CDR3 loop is CASGKLAGELEQFF. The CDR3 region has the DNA TGTGCCAGCGGCAAACTAGCGGGAGAGCTTGAGCAGTTCTTC.

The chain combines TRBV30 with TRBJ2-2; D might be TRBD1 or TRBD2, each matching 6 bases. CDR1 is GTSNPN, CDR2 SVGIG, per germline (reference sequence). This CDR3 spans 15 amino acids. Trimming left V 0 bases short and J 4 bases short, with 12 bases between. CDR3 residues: CAWSVYGGGTGELFF. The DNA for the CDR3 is TGTGCCTGGAGTGTATACGGAGGGGGCACCGGGGAGCTGTTTTTT.

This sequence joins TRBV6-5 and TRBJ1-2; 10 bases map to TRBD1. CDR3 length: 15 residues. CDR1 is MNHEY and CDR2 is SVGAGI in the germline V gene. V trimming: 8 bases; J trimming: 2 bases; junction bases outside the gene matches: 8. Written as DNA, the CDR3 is TGTGCCAGCCGTCCGGGACAGGGGCTCAACTATGGCTACACCTTC. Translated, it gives CASRPGQGLNYGYTF.

CDR3 bases: TGCAGCGTTGATCCCGGGACAGCGAACACTGAAGCTTTCTTT. It yields the protein CSVDPGTANTEAFF. The rearrangement links TRBV29-1 to TRBJ1-1; TRBD1 agrees at 7 bases. CDR1 is SQVTM, CDR2 ANQGSEA, per germline. The CDR3 length is 14 residues. J gave up 1 base and V 3 bases, and 5 bases lay outside the gene matches.

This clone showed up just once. CDR3 region: CASTLSYEQYF. CDR3 nucleotides: TGTGCCAGCACCTTATCGTACGAGCAGTACTTC. The chain uses TRBV2 and TRBJ2-7; no firm D call. Per germline, CDR1 SNHLY and CDR2 FYNNEI. This CDR3 spans 11 amino acids. V shed 7 bases and J shed 4 bases, with 8 bases lying between them.

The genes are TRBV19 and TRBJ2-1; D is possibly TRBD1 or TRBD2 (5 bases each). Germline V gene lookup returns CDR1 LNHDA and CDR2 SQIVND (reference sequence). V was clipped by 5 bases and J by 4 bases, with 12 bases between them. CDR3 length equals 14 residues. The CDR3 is CASSPGRLYNEQFF. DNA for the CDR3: TGTGCCAGTAGTCCGGGACGGTTATACAATGAGCAGTTCTTC. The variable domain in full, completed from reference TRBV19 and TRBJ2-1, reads DGGITQSPKYLFRKEGQNVTLSCEQNLNHDAMYWYRQDPGQGLRLIYYSQIVNDFQKGDIAEGYSVSREKKESFPLTVTSAQKNPTAFYLCASSPGRLYNEQFFGPGTRLTVL.

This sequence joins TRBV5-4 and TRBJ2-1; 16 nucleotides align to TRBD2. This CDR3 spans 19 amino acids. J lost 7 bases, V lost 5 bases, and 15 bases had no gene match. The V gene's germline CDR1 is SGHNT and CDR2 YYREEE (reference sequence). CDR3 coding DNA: TGTGCCAGCAGTGTGGTGGGACTAGCGGGAGGGATCGGGAATAATGAGCAGTTCTTC. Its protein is CASSVVGLAGGIGNNEQFF.

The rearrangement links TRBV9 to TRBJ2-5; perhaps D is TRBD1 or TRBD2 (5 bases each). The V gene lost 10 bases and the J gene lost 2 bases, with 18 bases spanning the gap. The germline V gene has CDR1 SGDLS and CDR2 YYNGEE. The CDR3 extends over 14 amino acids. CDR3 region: CAGYSGTGQETQYF. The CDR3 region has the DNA TGTGCCGGATACTCCGGGACGGGACAAGAGACCCAGTACTTC.

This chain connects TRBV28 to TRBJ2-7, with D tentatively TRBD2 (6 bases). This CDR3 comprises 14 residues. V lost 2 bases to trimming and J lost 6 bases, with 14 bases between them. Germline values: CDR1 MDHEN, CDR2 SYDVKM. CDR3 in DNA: TGTGCCAGCAGTTTAAACTCGGGAGTGGTCGAGCAGTACTTC. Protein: CASSLNSGVVEQYF.

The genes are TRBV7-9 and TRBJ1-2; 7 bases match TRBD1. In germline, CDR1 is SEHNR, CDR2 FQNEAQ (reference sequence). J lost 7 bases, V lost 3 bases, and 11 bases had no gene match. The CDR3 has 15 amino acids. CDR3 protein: CASSFSGTEGPGYTF. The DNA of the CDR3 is TGTGCCAGCAGCTTCTCCGGGACAGAGGGGCCTGGCTACACCTTC.

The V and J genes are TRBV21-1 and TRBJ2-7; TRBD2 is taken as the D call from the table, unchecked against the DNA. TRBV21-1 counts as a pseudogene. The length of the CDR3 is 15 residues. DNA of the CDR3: TGTGCCAGCAGCAAAGAAAGAGCGGGCGACTACGAGCAGTACTTC. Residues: CASSKERAGDYEQYF.

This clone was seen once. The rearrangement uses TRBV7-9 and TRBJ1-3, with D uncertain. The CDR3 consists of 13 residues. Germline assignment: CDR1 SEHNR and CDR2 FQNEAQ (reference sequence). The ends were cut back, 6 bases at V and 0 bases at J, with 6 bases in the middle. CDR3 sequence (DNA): TGTGCCAGCAGGGAAAGCTCTGGAAACACCATATATTTT. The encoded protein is CASRESSGNTIYF.

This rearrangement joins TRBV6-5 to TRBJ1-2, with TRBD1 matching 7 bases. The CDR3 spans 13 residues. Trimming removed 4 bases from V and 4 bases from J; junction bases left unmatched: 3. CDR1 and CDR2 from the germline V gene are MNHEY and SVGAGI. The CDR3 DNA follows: TGTGCCAGCAGTTCACAGGGGCCCTATGGCTACACCTTC. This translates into CASSSQGPYGYTF.

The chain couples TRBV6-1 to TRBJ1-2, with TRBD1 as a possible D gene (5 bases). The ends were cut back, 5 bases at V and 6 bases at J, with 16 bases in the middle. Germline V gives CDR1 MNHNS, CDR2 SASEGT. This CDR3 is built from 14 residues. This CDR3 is CASSLDTLVDGYTF. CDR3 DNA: TGTGCCAGCAGTTTGGACACCCTGGTGGATGGCTACACCTTC.

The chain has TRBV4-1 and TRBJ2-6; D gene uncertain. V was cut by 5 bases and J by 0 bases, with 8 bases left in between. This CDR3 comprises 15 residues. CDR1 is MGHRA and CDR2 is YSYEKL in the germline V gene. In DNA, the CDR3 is TGCGCCAGCAGCTACCAAAACTCTGGGGCCAACGTCCTGACTTTC. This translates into CASSYQNSGANVLTF.

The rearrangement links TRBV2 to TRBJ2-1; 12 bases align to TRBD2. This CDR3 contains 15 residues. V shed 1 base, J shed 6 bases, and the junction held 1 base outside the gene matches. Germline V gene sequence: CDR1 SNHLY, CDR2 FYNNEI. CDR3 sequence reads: CASSEGTSGANEQFF. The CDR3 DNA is TGTGCCAGCAGTGAAGGGACTAGCGGGGCCAATGAGCAGTTCTTC.

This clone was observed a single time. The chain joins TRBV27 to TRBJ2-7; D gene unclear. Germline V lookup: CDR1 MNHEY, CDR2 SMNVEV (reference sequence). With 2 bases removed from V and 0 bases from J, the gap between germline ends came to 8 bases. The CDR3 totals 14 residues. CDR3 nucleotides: TGTGCCAGCAGTTTAGGTTTGAACTCCTACGAGCAGTACTTC. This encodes CASSLGLNSYEQYF.

As DNA, the CDR3 is TGCGCCAGCAGTGAGTGGGGCGGGAGCACAGATACGCAGTATTTT. This sequence encodes CASSEWGGSTDTQYF. The chain couples TRBV10-2 to TRBJ2-3; either TRBD1 or TRBD2 may fit D (5 bases each). Germline CDR1 is WSHSY and CDR2 is SAAADI. This CDR3 is built from 15 residues. Between the trimmed V and J ends, which lost 1 base and 0 bases, there was a span of 8 bases.

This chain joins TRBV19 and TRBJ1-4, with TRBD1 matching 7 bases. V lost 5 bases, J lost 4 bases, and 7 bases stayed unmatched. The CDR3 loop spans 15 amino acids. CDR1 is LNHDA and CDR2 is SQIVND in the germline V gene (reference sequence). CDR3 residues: CASSPADRRNEKLFF. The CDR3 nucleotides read TGTGCCAGTAGTCCAGCGGACAGGCGTAATGAAAAACTGTTTTTT. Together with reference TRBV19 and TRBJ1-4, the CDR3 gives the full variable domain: DGGITQSPKYLFRKEGQNVTLSCEQNLNHDAMYWYRQDPGQGLRLIYYSQIVNDFQKGDIAEGYSVSREKKESFPLTVTSAQKNPTAFYLCASSPADRRNEKLFFGSGTQLSVL.